These T cell receptor beta chains were read from a single sample in a study of cytomegalovirus exposure and HLA in healthy donors. The data were produced by immunoSEQ multiplex PCR, yet TCRdb's version contains in-frame clones alone and is incomplete. The data show around 120,000 clones, 73% seen once. Sequencing input: PBMCs. The receptors come from a woman in her forties in good health and CMV-seronegative. CDR3s include the opening cysteine and the closing phenylalanine or tryptophan. A D gene is named only where the DNA matches it firmly.

D gene: TRBD1; J gene: TRBJ1-1; V gene: TRBV29-1; CDR3 length: 18; CDR3 protein: CSVQANRGELHKNTEAFF
D gene: -; J gene: TRBJ1-1; V gene: TRBV7-2; CDR3 length: 13; CDR3 protein: CASSRQQNTEAFF
D gene: -; J gene: TRBJ2-3; V gene: TRBV5-8; CDR3 length: 14; CDR3 protein: CASSSGVDPNTQYF
D gene: -; J gene: TRBJ2-3; V gene: TRBV11-2; CDR3 length: 13; CDR3 protein: CASSLSNTDTQYF
D gene: TRBD1; J gene: TRBJ1-4; V gene: TRBV7-2; CDR3 length: 15; CDR3 protein: CASSLGTGGNEKLFF
D gene: TRBD2; J gene: TRBJ2-2; V gene: TRBV4-1; CDR3 length: 18; CDR3 protein: CASSQYPVGGRDTGELFF
D gene: TRBD2; J gene: TRBJ2-1; V gene: TRBV7-8; CDR3 length: 16; CDR3 protein: CASSLAGGTNYNEQFF
D gene: -; J gene: TRBJ2-6; V gene: TRBV11-3; CDR3 length: 15; CDR3 protein: CASSSGTSGANVLTF
D gene: -; J gene: TRBJ1-2; V gene: TRBV9; CDR3 length: 15; CDR3 protein: CASSPSSGGVYGYTF
D gene: -; J gene: TRBJ1-2; V gene: TRBV4-1; CDR3 length: 14; CDR3 protein: CASSQEGPGLSYTF
D gene: -; J gene: TRBJ2-5; V gene: TRBV29-1; CDR3 length: 12; CDR3 protein: CSVVPSRETQYF
D gene: -; J gene: TRBJ1-1; V gene: TRBV7-8; CDR3 length: 13; CDR3 protein: CASSLDAHREAFF
D gene: TRBD1; J gene: TRBJ2-7; V gene: TRBV10-3; CDR3 length: 13; CDR3 protein: CAISPTGAGEQYF
D gene: TRBD1; J gene: TRBJ1-5; V gene: TRBV19; CDR3 length: 15; CDR3 protein: CASSVGTGRNQPQHF
D gene: TRBD2; J gene: TRBJ2-7; V gene: TRBV30; CDR3 length: 14; CDR3 protein: CAWRRGTSGAEQYF
D gene: -; J gene: TRBJ2-7; V gene: TRBV18; CDR3 length: 14; CDR3 protein: CASSLGAGKSEQYF
D gene: TRBD1; J gene: TRBJ2-7; V gene: TRBV7-8; CDR3 length: 18; CDR3 protein: CASSLAGPGQGTSYEQYF
D gene: -; J gene: TRBJ2-7; V gene: TRBV4-3; CDR3 length: 14; CDR3 protein: CASSQAQAMGEQYF
D gene: TRBD2; J gene: TRBJ2-7; V gene: TRBV28; CDR3 length: 17; CDR3 protein: CASSPTGTSGGAYEQYF
D gene: -; J gene: TRBJ1-1; V gene: TRBV5-8; CDR3 length: 13; CDR3 protein: CASSLWQNTEAFF
D gene: -; J gene: TRBJ2-2; V gene: TRBV6-6; CDR3 length: 16; CDR3 protein: CASSRWAKKGPGELFF
D gene: -; J gene: TRBJ1-1; V gene: TRBV11-2; CDR3 length: 14; CDR3 protein: CASSLRGSGAEAFF
D gene: TRBD2; J gene: TRBJ2-3; V gene: TRBV4-2; CDR3 length: 16; CDR3 protein: CASSQDRGGATDTQYF
D gene: -; J gene: TRBJ1-6; V gene: TRBV6-4; CDR3 length: 14; CDR3 protein: CASSDQADNSPLHF
D gene: -; J gene: TRBJ1-2; V gene: TRBV5-6; CDR3 length: 15; CDR3 protein: CASSFTGSASYGYTF
D gene: -; J gene: TRBJ1-5; V gene: TRBV28; CDR3 length: 13; CDR3 protein: CASSLLRNQPQHF
D gene: TRBD1; J gene: TRBJ2-2; V gene: TRBV5-1; CDR3 length: 14; CDR3 protein: CASSLQGSTGELFF
D gene: TRBD2; J gene: TRBJ2-1; V gene: TRBV4-3; CDR3 length: 17; CDR3 protein: CASSQEFTLAGGREQFF
D gene: TRBD1; J gene: TRBJ1-5; V gene: TRBV28; CDR3 length: 14; CDR3 protein: CASSWTGGVQPQHF
D gene: -; J gene: TRBJ1-3; V gene: TRBV9; CDR3 length: 15; CDR3 protein: CASSVGFGTGNTIYF
D gene: -; J gene: TRBJ1-1; V gene: TRBV9; CDR3 length: 12; CDR3 protein: CASSALAREAFF
D gene: TRBD2; J gene: TRBJ2-1; V gene: TRBV30; CDR3 length: 13; CDR3 protein: CAWSSSGNNEQFF
D gene: -; J gene: TRBJ1-2; V gene: TRBV11-1; CDR3 length: 14; CDR3 protein: CASNHAGQNYGYTF
D gene: TRBD2; J gene: TRBJ2-5; V gene: TRBV29-1; CDR3 length: 15; CDR3 protein: CSVRPLAGGSETQYF
D gene: -; J gene: TRBJ2-1; V gene: TRBV5-1; CDR3 length: 18; CDR3 protein: CASSSSDTSRLSYNEQFF
D gene: TRBD2; J gene: TRBJ2-2; V gene: TRBV4-3; CDR3 length: 16; CDR3 protein: CASSQNVGGDTGELFF
D gene: TRBD2; J gene: TRBJ2-7; V gene: TRBV2; CDR3 length: 15; CDR3 protein: CASGLSGTGVREQYF
D gene: TRBD1; J gene: TRBJ1-2; V gene: TRBV5-1; CDR3 length: 15; CDR3 protein: CASSRALGGDYGYTF
D gene: -; J gene: TRBJ2-3; V gene: TRBV27; CDR3 length: 15; CDR3 protein: CASSLTGGYTDTQYF
D gene: TRBD1; J gene: TRBJ1-4; V gene: TRBV4-1; CDR3 length: 18; CDR3 protein: CASSPLFPLNRGNEKLFF
D gene: -; J gene: TRBJ1-6; V gene: TRBV19; CDR3 length: 16; CDR3 protein: CASSKRGGRSNSPLHF
D gene: TRBD1; J gene: TRBJ1-4; V gene: TRBV10-3; CDR3 length: 14; CDR3 protein: CAISGDRAGEKLFF
D gene: TRBD2; J gene: TRBJ2-1; V gene: TRBV6-1; CDR3 length: 15; CDR3 protein: CASSEEAGGHNEQFF
D gene: TRBD2; J gene: TRBJ2-1; V gene: TRBV4-3; CDR3 length: 16; CDR3 protein: CASSQAASGSSNEQFF
D gene: -; J gene: TRBJ1-5; V gene: TRBV19; CDR3 length: 15; CDR3 protein: CASSIMAVGNQPQHF
D gene: -; J gene: TRBJ2-3; V gene: TRBV10-3; CDR3 length: 12; CDR3 protein: CAISARTDTQYF
D gene: TRBD2; J gene: TRBJ2-3; V gene: TRBV14; CDR3 length: 17; CDR3 protein: CASSLGASSGSTDTQYF
D gene: TRBD2; J gene: TRBJ2-4; V gene: TRBV18; CDR3 length: 15; CDR3 protein: CASSPSETSTNIQYF
D gene: TRBD1; J gene: TRBJ1-6; V gene: TRBV7-3; CDR3 length: 19; CDR3 protein: CSSSLGPVEAGGYNSPLHF
D gene: -; J gene: TRBJ1-4; V gene: TRBV18; CDR3 length: 16; CDR3 protein: CASSPNALGTGEKLFF
D gene: -; J gene: TRBJ1-1; V gene: TRBV11-2; CDR3 length: 18; CDR3 protein: CASSLDRYRGTAGTEAFF
D gene: TRBD1; J gene: TRBJ1-1; V gene: TRBV19; CDR3 length: 15; CDR3 protein: CASSSPGTGRTEAFF
D gene: TRBD1; J gene: TRBJ1-4; V gene: TRBV4-1; CDR3 length: 15; CDR3 protein: CASNPVDRVGEKLFF
D gene: TRBD2; J gene: TRBJ2-7; V gene: TRBV6-4; CDR3 length: 13; CDR3 protein: CASSVAGGGEQYF
D gene: -; J gene: TRBJ1-1; V gene: TRBV14; CDR3 length: 16; CDR3 protein: CASSQRGQFWGTEAFF
D gene: TRBD1; J gene: TRBJ1-1; V gene: TRBV7-3; CDR3 length: 14; CDR3 protein: CASSSGQGSTEAFF
D gene: -; J gene: TRBJ2-2; V gene: TRBV5-1; CDR3 length: 16; CDR3 protein: CASMLDGGANTGELFF
D gene: -; J gene: TRBJ1-2; V gene: TRBV15; CDR3 length: 16; CDR3 protein: CATSRDLAGNGYGYTF
D gene: TRBD2; J gene: TRBJ2-7; V gene: TRBV7-2; CDR3 length: 17; CDR3 protein: CASSLVESAGGGYEQYF
D gene: -; J gene: TRBJ2-3; V gene: TRBV11-3; CDR3 length: 15; CDR3 protein: CASSPGTGRGDTQYF